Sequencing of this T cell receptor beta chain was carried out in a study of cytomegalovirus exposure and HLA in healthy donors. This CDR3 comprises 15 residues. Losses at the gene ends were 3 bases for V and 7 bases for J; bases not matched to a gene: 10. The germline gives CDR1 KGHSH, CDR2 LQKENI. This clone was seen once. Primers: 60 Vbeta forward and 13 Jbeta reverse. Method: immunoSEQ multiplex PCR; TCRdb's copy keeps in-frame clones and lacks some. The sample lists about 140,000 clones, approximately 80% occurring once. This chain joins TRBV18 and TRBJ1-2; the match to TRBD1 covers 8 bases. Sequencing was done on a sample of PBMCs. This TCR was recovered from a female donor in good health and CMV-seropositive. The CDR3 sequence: CASSPASGGAGGYTF. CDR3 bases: TGTGCCAGCTCACCGGCTTCAGGGGGCGCGGGTGGCTACACCTTC.